The T cell receptor beta chain under discussion was sequenced for a study of blood T cell repertoires in COVID-19. TCRdb keeps only in-frame clones here, not all; method: immunoSEQ multiplex PCR. The sample holds about 190,000 clones, about 81% seen once. This clone showed up just a few times. The junction had 6 bases not matched to a gene; V was cut back by 7 bases and J by 3 bases. Germline CDR1 and CDR2: MGHDK and SYGVNS. The CDR3 spans 14 residues. The gene calls are TRBV25-1 and TRBJ1-2; 9 bases fit TRBD1. This receptor was taken from a young woman who had recovered from COVID-19. Sequenced material: PBMCs or T cells enriched from blood (not recorded which). The CDR3 DNA follows: TGTGCCAGCACTCAGGGACAGGGATACTATGGCTACACCTTC. Its protein is CASTQGQGYYGYTF.